This T cell receptor beta chain is from a study of human T cells and chemical hapten exposure. Looked up from germline, CDR1 is MGHDK and CDR2 is SYGVNS. The CDR3 has 14 amino acids. The germline V and J ends were trimmed by 4 bases and 2 bases, with 12 bases remaining between them. What the library attached to individual cDNA molecules were unique molecular identifiers. TCRdb recomputed calls from the 5' RACE reads with MiXCR, one row per CDR3 protein. The sample has 100,000 to 120,000 distinct CDR3 sequences, 15% to 20% seen once. Researchers extracted total RNA from unfractionated whole blood. This TCR was sampled from a human donor in good health. This sequence joins TRBV25-1 and TRBJ2-7, with a tentative D call TRBD1 (6 bases). The CDR3 region is CASSALGQAYEQYF. CDR3 coding DNA: TGTGCCAGCAGTGCCCTGGGACAAGCCTACGAGCAGTACTTC.